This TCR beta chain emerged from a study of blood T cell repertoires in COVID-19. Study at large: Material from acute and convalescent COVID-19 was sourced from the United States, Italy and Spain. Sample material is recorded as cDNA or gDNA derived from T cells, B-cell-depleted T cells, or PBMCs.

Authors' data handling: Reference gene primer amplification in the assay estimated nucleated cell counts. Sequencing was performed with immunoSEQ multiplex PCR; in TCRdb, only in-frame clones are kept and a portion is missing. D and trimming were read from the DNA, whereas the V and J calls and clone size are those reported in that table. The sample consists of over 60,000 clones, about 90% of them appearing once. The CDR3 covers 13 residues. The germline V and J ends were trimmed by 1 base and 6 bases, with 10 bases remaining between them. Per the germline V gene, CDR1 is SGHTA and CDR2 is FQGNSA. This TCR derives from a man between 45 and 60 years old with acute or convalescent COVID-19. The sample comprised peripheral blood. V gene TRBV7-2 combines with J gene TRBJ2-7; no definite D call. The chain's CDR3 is CASSLVIVAEQYF. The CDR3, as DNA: TGTGCCAGCAGCTTAGTTATTGTGGCCGAGCAGTACTTC. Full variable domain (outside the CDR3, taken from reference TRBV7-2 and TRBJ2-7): GAGVSQSPSNKVTEKGKDVELRCDPISGHTALYWYRQSLGQGLEFLIYFQGNSAPDKSGLPSDRFSAERTGGSVSTLTIQRTQQEDSAVYLCASSLVIVAEQYFGPGTRLTVT.